Detailed here is one TCR beta chain. Its specificity is unknown. The data belong to a study of T cell responses to AZD1222 COVID-19 vaccine. Study-wide results and limits: Baseline seropositivity occurred in only a handful of AZD1222 recipients. Dominant CD4 TCR responses targeted spike regions 160-218 and 743-854. Repertoires were collected only later (after the peak T cell response had occurred).

Profiling relied on immunoSEQ multiplex PCR, and the TCRdb table lists in-frame clones only, not all of them. The sample contains about 120,000 clones, around nine tenths of which appear only once. The specimen comprised peripheral blood, sampled on day 0 of AZD1222 vaccination. The source of this sequence is an adult in good health.

The CDR3, as DNA: TGTGCCAGCAGTTGGAACCCGACAGTCAATCAGCCCCAGCATTTT. Its protein product is CASSWNPTVNQPQHF. The rearrangement joins TRBV6-6 to TRBJ1-5, with D tentatively TRBD1 (5 bases). The CDR3 extends over 15 amino acids. Germline V gives CDR1 MNHNY, CDR2 SVGAGI (reference sequence). Trimming shortened V by 4 bases and J by 3 bases, and 13 bases separated the two germline ends.